This TCR beta chain stems from a study of blood T cell repertoires in COVID-19. Across the study: COVID-19 samples collected from the United States, Italy and Spain covered acute and convalescent phases. T cells, B-cell-depleted T cells, or PBMCs provided the cDNA or gDNA that served as material.

Using immunoSEQ multiplex PCR, the repertoire was profiled, and TCRdb retains in-frame clones only, with some absent. The profile shows about 190,000 clones, roughly four fifths of them singletons. Trimming removed 6 bases from V and 3 bases from J, with 21 bases in between. The CDR3 is 15 amino acids. CDR1 and CDR2 from the germline V gene are SQVTM and ANQGSEA. The J gene is TRBJ2-7, the V gene TRBV29-1; D may be TRBD2 (7 bases). The source of this sequence is a man aged 45 to 65 who had recovered from COVID-19. Input material: peripheral blood. The CDR3 DNA is TGCAGCGTCGTTCTGAGAGGGGGAGGGATCTACGAGCAGTACTTC. Its translation: CSVVLRGGGIYEQYF.